A selection of T cell receptor beta chains follows, all from one sample in a study of blood T cell repertoires in COVID-19. TCRdb's copy holds only in-frame clones and misses some; the assay was immunoSEQ multiplex PCR. The data show almost 40,000 clones, around 83% seen once. The sequenced sample was peripheral blood. Every receptor here comes from a man in his sixties with acute or convalescent COVID-19. Each CDR3 is given with its conserved first and last residue. The D gene is left open where the match is weak. Clone size is stated in some rows and not others, as once, few, many or a class when expanded.

TRBD1	TRBJ2-7	once	TRBV30	CAWRGEGQGYEQYF	TGTGCCTGGAGGGGGGAGGGACAGGGCTACGAGCAGTACTTC
-	TRBJ2-7	once	TRBV29-1	CSVAGQGGVYEQYF	TGCAGCGTTGCTGGACAAGGTGGAGTCTACGAGCAGTACTTC
-	TRBJ1-1	-	TRBV7-9	CASSLGAMEAFF	TGTGCCAGCAGCTTAGGAGCCATGGAAGCTTTCTTT
-	TRBJ2-6	-	TRBV21-1	CASSKTSGANVLTF	TGTGCCAGCAGCAAGACTTCTGGGGCCAACGTCCTGACTTTC
TRBD2	TRBJ2-3	-	TRBV5-1	CASSLKTSGGSTDTQYF	TGCGCCAGCAGCCTCAAAACTAGCGGGGGTAGCACAGATACGCAGTATTTT
-	TRBJ2-5	-	TRBV5-4	CASSSRVPGEETQYF	TGTGCCAGCAGCTCCCGGGTGCCAGGGGAGGAGACCCAGTACTTC
-	TRBJ2-7	-	TRBV18	CASSLLQDSYEQYF	TGTGCCAGCTCACTTTTACAGGACTCCTACGAGCAGTACTTC
-	TRBJ2-7	-	TRBV21-1	CASSKGASSYEQYF	TGTGCCAGCAGCAAAGGGGCCAGCTCCTACGAGCAGTACTTC
-	TRBJ2-7	-	TRBV19	CASSILPGLAYEQYF	TGTGCCAGTAGTATTTTGCCAGGTCTGGCCTACGAGCAGTACTTC
-	TRBJ1-2	-	TRBV5-6	CASSLVSGYGYTF	TGTGCCAGCAGCTTGGTTTCGGGTTATGGCTACACCTTC
-	TRBJ2-4	few	TRBV5-6	CASSLSLNIQYF	TGTGCCAGCAGCTTGTCTCTAAACATTCAGTACTTC
TRBD1	TRBJ1-2	-	TRBV27	CASSLRQGRGSYGYTF	TGTGCCAGCAGTCTCCGACAGGGGAGGGGAAGCTATGGCTACACCTTC
-	TRBJ1-2	-	TRBV2	CASSRDILTSGHGYTF	TGTGCCAGCAGCCGGGACATCCTTACCTCGGGGCATGGCTACACCTTC
TRBD2	TRBJ2-5	-	TRBV7-2	CASCLAGPRGAQYF	TGTGCCAGCTGCCTAGCGGGGCCCCGTGGGGCCCAGTACTTC
-	TRBJ2-1	-	TRBV5-4	CASSLGQGLYNEQFF	TGTGCCAGCAGCTTGGGGCAGGGTTTGTACAATGAGCAGTTCTTC
TRBD2	TRBJ2-1	-	TRBV12-5	CASYKGIGTSGKSHNEQFF	TGTGCTAGTTATAAAGGTATAGGGACTAGCGGGAAAAGCCACAATGAGCAGTTCTTC
-	TRBJ2-3	once	TRBV19	CASSIAGRGSADTQYF	TGTGCCAGTAGTATTGCGGGAAGAGGGTCCGCAGATACGCAGTATTTT
TRBD1	TRBJ2-1	-	TRBV2	CASSDWTGTGNEQFF	TGTGCCAGCAGTGACTGGACAGGGACGGGTAATGAGCAGTTCTTC
-	TRBJ1-4	-	TRBV6-5	CASSYSDQGEKLFF	TGTGCCAGCAGTTACTCGGACCAGGGTGAAAAACTGTTTTTT
TRBD1	TRBJ2-7	-	TRBV24-1	CATSERTGVRVHEQYF	TGTGCCACCAGTGAGCGGACAGGGGTCCGAGTCCACGAGCAGTACTTC
TRBD2	TRBJ2-5	-	TRBV10-3	CATGTTQETQYF	TGTGCCACCGGGACTACACAAGAGACCCAGTACTTC
-	TRBJ1-1	-	TRBV12-3/TRBV12-4	CASSLAENTEAFF	TGTGCCAGCAGTTTGGCAGAGAACACTGAAGCTTTCTTT
-	TRBJ2-2	-	TRBV6-5	CASSSDYNTGELFF	TGTGCCAGCAGTTCGGACTATAACACCGGGGAGCTGTTTTTT
-	TRBJ2-2	few	TRBV7-2	CASSLRAIGELFF	TGTGCCAGCAGCTTAAGAGCGATCGGGGAGCTGTTTTTT
TRBD2	TRBJ2-1	-	TRBV28	CASRDTSGSPHEQFF	TGTGCCAGCAGGGACACTAGCGGGAGTCCCCATGAGCAGTTCTTC
-	TRBJ2-1	-	TRBV28	CASSSTTADNEQFF	TGTGCCAGCAGTTCCACCACAGCGGACAATGAGCAGTTCTTC
-	TRBJ2-7	-	TRBV13	CASSLDTRSYEQYF	TGTGCCAGCAGCTTAGACACCCGCTCCTACGAGCAGTACTTC
TRBD2	TRBJ2-1	-	TRBV28	CASSSPGLAGSYNEQFF	TGTGCCAGCAGTTCCCCGGGACTAGCGGGCTCCTACAATGAGCAGTTCTTC
TRBD1	TRBJ1-2	-	TRBV28	CAIDQGAAARGYTF	TGTGCCATAGACCAGGGGGCAGCGGCCCGGGGCTACACCTTC
TRBD2	TRBJ2-2	-	TRBV7-2	CASSLGGLGTGELFF	TGTGCCAGCAGCTTAGGGGGACTAGGTACCGGGGAGCTGTTTTTT
TRBD1	TRBJ1-2	-	TRBV6-5	CASSSPGQALRGYTF	TGTGCCAGCAGTTCACCGGGACAGGCGTTACGTGGCTACACCTTC
TRBD2	TRBJ2-4	-	TRBV6-4	CASSQGGSNIQYF	TGTGCCAGCAGTCAGGGAGGGTCAAACATTCAGTACTTC
TRBD1	TRBJ2-2	-	TRBV7-8	CASSFRDSTGELFF	TGTGCCAGCAGCTTCAGGGACAGCACCGGGGAGCTGTTTTTT
-	TRBJ2-1	-	TRBV4-1	CASTGSLASEPYNEQFF	TGCGCCAGCACTGGCTCCCTCGCTAGCGAGCCATACAATGAGCAGTTCTTC
-	TRBJ2-7	-	TRBV28	CASSLLQGSPYEQYF	TGTGCCAGCAGTTTATTGCAGGGGAGTCCCTACGAGCAGTACTTC
-	TRBJ2-5	-	TRBV10-3	CAAQGREETQYF	TGTGCCGCCCAGGGGAGGGAAGAGACCCAGTACTTC
-	TRBJ2-2	-	TRBV10-3	CATQVGYNTGELFF	TGTGCCACCCAGGTGGGCTATAACACCGGGGAGCTGTTTTTT
TRBD1	TRBJ1-6	-	TRBV28	CASSAPGQGSSPLHF	TGTGCCAGCAGTGCGCCGGGACAGGGGAGTTCACCCCTCCACTTT
-	TRBJ2-1	once	TRBV30	CAWGLGTPYNEQFF	TGTGCCTGGGGGCTTGGGACTCCTTACAATGAGCAGTTCTTC
-	TRBJ2-5	-	TRBV21-1	CASSHSGVGTQYF	TGTGCCAGCAGCCACAGCGGTGTCGGGACCCAGTACTTC
TRBD2	TRBJ2-3	-	TRBV2	CASSSLAGTDTQYF	TGTGCCAGCAGTTCTCTAGCGGGAACAGATACGCAGTATTTT
-	TRBJ2-7	few	TRBV6-5	CASREGAGEQYF	TGTGCCAGCAGGGAGGGGGCGGGTGAGCAGTACTTC